This entry describes one T cell receptor (beta chain). Per germline, CDR1 DFQATT and CDR2 SNEGSKA (reference sequence). The germline V and J ends were trimmed by 3 bases and 4 bases, with 9 bases remaining between them. This CDR3 has 13 amino acids. The sample originates from a study of early T cells in non-severe SARS-CoV-2 infection. Study background: The authors sequenced bulk RNA from unsorted whole blood, leaving chains unpaired.

Researchers tagged individual cDNA molecules with unique molecular identifiers. One entry per CDR3 protein, called by TCRdb with MiXCR from the 5' RACE reads. Seen here are 85,000 to 95,000 distinct CDR3 sequences, about 15% observed once, and the top ten hold approximately 5.1%. The sample here was whole blood, taken at baseline. This receptor was identified in an adult who was a healthcare worker with PCR-confirmed SARS-CoV-2 infection or an uninfected control (not recorded which). The chain recombines TRBV20-1 with TRBJ1-4; D is undetermined. The DNA of the CDR3 is TGCAGTGCTAGCCCGAGTATTAATGAAAAACTGTTTTTT. Translating gives CSASPSINEKLFF.